The following is a TCR beta chain sequence with its context. Its antigen is not identified. Sorting isolated naive CD4 T cells lacking CD45RO and expressing CD62L. Sequenced by immunoSEQ multiplex PCR; TCRdb stores in-frame clones only, minus some. The profile shows 60,000 to 95,000 clones, less than 95% of them singletons. The data were taken from a study of human versus mouse CDR3 diversity and MHC coevolution. Study context: Valid reads per sample ranged from roughly 5.5 x 10^6 to 1.6 x 10^7. Study results and limitations: Clonal inequality was lowest in most of the three human donors. By iCHAO1, human TCR beta clonotypes numbered about 1.6 million, the most.

The CDR3 length is 15 residues. V shed 6 bases and J shed 1 base, with 16 bases lying between them. CDR1 and CDR2 (germline): SGHRS, YFSETQ. Sequences were obtained from naive CD4+ T cells from blood. Subset defined: CD45RO-negative CD62L-positive naive CD4 T cells. The sequence was collected from a person aged 25 to 69 in good health. The chain links TRBV5-1 to TRBJ1-1; D is possibly TRBD1 (5 bases). The CDR3 coding sequence is TGCGCCAGCAACATCTGGGGGGAATCGAACACTGAAGCTTTCTTT. It encodes CASNIWGESNTEAFF.